This T cell receptor (beta chain) comes out of a study of naive and memory T cell subsets. The CDR3 is 14 residues long. In germline, CDR1 is SEHNR, CDR2 FQNEAQ (reference sequence). V was shortened by 3 bases and J by 5 bases, with 13 bases between the two germline ends. Alpha and beta libraries were amplified separately from the second PCR onward. This clonotype occurred many times. An equimolar mix of two oligonucleotides served as the beta constant-region primer for TRBC1 and TRBC2. From the UMI-ligation and nested PCR reads, TCRdb called clonotypes with MiXCR, one entry per CDR3 protein. The table has fewer than 40,000 distinct CDR3 sequences, about an eighth seen once.

The V and J genes are TRBV7-9 and TRBJ2-5; maybe TRBD2 (6 bases). This TCR was recovered from a human donor in good health. The sample consisted of effector memory CD4+ T cells from blood. As for subset: effector memory, CD45RA- CD27-. The CDR3 spells CASSLRGNWETQYF. The CDR3 DNA is TGTGCCAGCAGCTTGCGGGGAAACTGGGAGACCCAGTACTTC.